A selection of T cell receptor beta chains follows, all from one sample in a study of blood T cell repertoires in COVID-19. Profiled with immunoSEQ multiplex PCR; TCRdb holds only in-frame clones, not every one. The sample has fewer than 600,000 clones, 85% to 90% seen once; the top ten hold around 0.92%. Material for sequencing was peripheral blood. The receptor source for this set is a man aged 18 to 35 with COVID-19, enrolled during active disease. Both conserved end residues are part of each CDR3. The D gene is left open where the match is weak. Some rows mark clone size as missing; the rest say once, few, many or name a class of expanded clone.

size | J | D | V | DNA | CDR3
NA | TRBJ1-1 | TRBD1 | TRBV10-3 | TGTGCCATCAGACAGGGGGTTGGCACTGAAGCTTTCTTT | CAIRQGVGTEAFF
NA | TRBJ1-2 | TRBD1 | TRBV5-5 | TGTGCCAGCAGCTTGGCCGCGGAGGGGGCGGCCCGATACTATGGCTACACCTTC | CASSLAAEGAARYYGYTF
NA | TRBJ1-3 | NA | TRBV6-6 | TGTGCCAGCAGTTACTCGCCAGGGGCTGGAAACACCATATATTTT | CASSYSPGAGNTIYF
NA | TRBJ2-3 | TRBD1 | TRBV2 | TGTGCCAGCACCTTACAGGGGGCTAGCACAGATACGCAGTATTTT | CASTLQGASTDTQYF
NA | TRBJ2-3 | NA | TRBV21-1 | TGTGCCAGCAGTTGGACTAGCGGCACAGATACGCAGTATTTT | CASSWTSGTDTQYF
NA | TRBJ2-3 | NA | TRBV6-6 | TGTGCCAGCAGGGGCAGACAAACTAGCACAGATACGCAGTATTTT | CASRGRQTSTDTQYF
NA | TRBJ2-1 | TRBD2 | TRBV10-3 | TGTGCCATCAGTGGGGAGCGGGGGGGCAATGAGCAGTTCTTC | CAISGERGGNEQFF
NA | TRBJ1-1 | NA | TRBV5-6 | TGTGCCAGCAGCCGTGTCGGGAGTGAAGCTTTCTTT | CASSRVGSEAFF
few | TRBJ2-2 | NA | TRBV3-1/TRBV3-2 | TGTGCCAGCAGCCTACGGACTAACGCCGGGGAGCTGTTTTTT | CASSLRTNAGELFF
NA | TRBJ2-7 | TRBD1 | TRBV11-3 | TGTGCCAGCAGCTTAGTGACAGGGGGCGGCTACGAGCAGTACTTC | CASSLVTGGGYEQYF
NA | TRBJ2-3 | TRBD2 | TRBV4-1 | TGCGCCAGCAGCCAACAGGGACTAGCGGGGCCCGGGGATACGCAGTATTTT | CASSQQGLAGPGDTQYF
NA | TRBJ2-5 | NA | TRBV5-1 | TGCGCCAGCAGCAGAACTAGGGTTGAGACCCAGTACTTC | CASSRTRVETQYF
NA | TRBJ2-3 | NA | TRBV19 | TGTGCCAGTACCGGCAGAGGGTCAGATACGCAGTATTTT | CASTGRGSDTQYF
NA | TRBJ2-3 | TRBD2 | TRBV2 | TGTGCCAGCAGCCCCAGAGCGGGAGTGGCAGATACGCAGTATTTT | CASSPRAGVADTQYF
NA | TRBJ2-3 | TRBD2 | TRBV7-9 | TGTGCCAGCAGCTCGGGGACTAGCGGGGGAACAGATACGCAGTATTTT | CASSSGTSGGTDTQYF
NA | TRBJ1-3 | NA | TRBV3-1/TRBV3-2 | TGTGCCAGCAGCCAGAGACAGGGAAACACCATATATTTT | CASSQRQGNTIYF
NA | TRBJ1-1 | NA | TRBV5-1 | TGCGCCAGCAGCTTGGAGCCTTTGAACACTGAAGCTTTCTTT | CASSLEPLNTEAFF
NA | TRBJ2-7 | NA | TRBV18 | TGTGCCAGCTCACCACGTAATTCCGGGGTGTACTTC | CASSPRNSGVYF
NA | TRBJ2-1 | TRBD2 | TRBV19 | TGTGCCAGTAGTTGGGGGACTAGCGGCTACAATGAGCAGTTCTTC | CASSWGTSGYNEQFF
NA | TRBJ2-1 | TRBD2 | TRBV9 | TGTGCCAGCAGTTGGACTAGCGGGAGGACGATCAATGAGCAGTTCTTC | CASSWTSGRTINEQFF
NA | TRBJ2-3 | NA | TRBV5-5 | TGTGCCAGCACACTACAGCCACAGCGGGCGATCACAGATACGCAGTATTTT | CASTLQPQRAITDTQYF
NA | TRBJ1-5 | TRBD1 | TRBV5-6 | TGTGCCAGCAGCCAGGGGGCAGGGATGGGACGGCAGCCCCAGCATTTT | CASSQGAGMGRQPQHF
NA | TRBJ2-2 | NA | TRBV18 | TGTGCCAGCTCACCTTGGACAGTAATTGACACCGGGGAGCTGTTTTTT | CASSPWTVIDTGELFF
NA | TRBJ1-4 | NA | TRBV7-2 | TGTGCCAGCAGCTTCTCGATCCGGGGAGAAAAACTGTTTTTT | CASSFSIRGEKLFF
once | TRBJ2-2 | NA | TRBV2 | TGTGCCAGCAGTGAAGGGGGGCCGGTCGGGGAGCTGTTTTTT | CASSEGGPVGELFF
NA | TRBJ2-1 | TRBD2 | TRBV2 | TGTGCCAGCAGTATCACTAGCGGGAGAGTGGGCTCCTACAATGAGCAGTTCTTC | CASSITSGRVGSYNEQFF
NA | TRBJ2-7 | TRBD2 | TRBV30 | TGTGCCTGGAGTCTAGCGGGAGGGTACGAGCAGTACTTC | CAWSLAGGYEQYF
NA | TRBJ2-1 | TRBD2 | TRBV11-2 | TGTGCCAGCAGCTTAGAGGGACTAGCGGGAAATGAGCAGTTCTTC | CASSLEGLAGNEQFF
NA | TRBJ2-1 | TRBD1 | TRBV18 | TGTGCCAGCCAAATACAGGGGTTCAATGAGCAGTTCTTC | CASQIQGFNEQFF
once | TRBJ2-5 | NA | TRBV7-9 | TGTGCCAGCGGCAGGGGCCAGGAGACCCAGTACTTC | CASGRGQETQYF
NA | TRBJ1-4 | NA | TRBV19 | TGTGCCAGCGCCAATGATATTAGGGGAGGTGAAAAACTGTTTTTT | CASANDIRGGEKLFF
NA | TRBJ2-3 | NA | TRBV27 | TGTGCCAGCAGTCCCTATAGCCCCACAGATACGCAGTATTTT | CASSPYSPTDTQYF
NA | TRBJ2-1 | NA | TRBV6-5 | TGTGCCAGCAGAAACCTGGGGGGCTCCTACAATGAGCAGTTCTTC | CASRNLGGSYNEQFF
NA | TRBJ1-4 | TRBD1 | TRBV4-1 | TGCGCCAGCAGCCAAGATCCTCCGACAGGGGCTAATGAAAAACTGTTTTTT | CASSQDPPTGANEKLFF
NA | TRBJ2-1 | NA | TRBV15 | TGTGCCACCAGCAGATCTCGGGGCAATGAGCAGTTCTTC | CATSRSRGNEQFF
few | TRBJ2-2 | TRBD1 | TRBV3-1/TRBV3-2 | TGTGCCAGCAGCCCGGGACAGGTCACTCGCTTGTTTTTT | CASSPGQVTRLFF
NA | TRBJ2-5 | NA | TRBV19 | TGTGCCAGTAGTATAGGCAAACAACGCCAAGAGACCCAGTACTTC | CASSIGKQRQETQYF
once | TRBJ2-7 | NA | TRBV6-6 | TGTGCCAGCAGTTACGAACAGTCATCCTACGAGCAGTACTTC | CASSYEQSSYEQYF
NA | TRBJ2-3 | TRBD1 | TRBV3-1/TRBV3-2 | TGTGCCAGCAGCCAAGTCGCGGGACAGGGGGGCCCCAATACGCAGTATTTT | CASSQVAGQGGPNTQYF
NA | TRBJ2-5 | TRBD2 | TRBV3-1/TRBV3-2 | TGTGCCAGCAGCCAAGTGGGCGGGGGGGTCCAAGAGACCCAGTACTTC | CASSQVGGGVQETQYF
NA | TRBJ2-2 | TRBD2 | TRBV4-1 | TGCGCCAGCAGCCGAGCCCGGGGACTAGCGGAGAACACCGGGGAGCTGTTTTTT | CASSRARGLAENTGELFF
once | TRBJ2-1 | TRBD2 | TRBV7-9 | TGTGCCAGCAGCTTAGCGGGAGGGCCATATGAGCAGTTCTTC | CASSLAGGPYEQFF
NA | TRBJ2-4 | TRBD2 | TRBV10-2 | TGCGCCAGCAGATTAGCGGGAGGGCCATCAAACATTCAGTACTTC | CASRLAGGPSNIQYF
NA | TRBJ1-3 | NA | TRBV29-1 | TGCAGCGCCCTTACACAGGGAAACACCATATATTTT | CSALTQGNTIYF
NA | TRBJ2-6 | TRBD1 | TRBV7-2 | TGTGCCAGCAGCGACAGCGGGACAGGGGCTGCTGGGGCCAACGTCCTGACTTTC | CASSDSGTGAAGANVLTF
once | TRBJ2-1 | NA | TRBV5-1 | TGCGCCAGCAGCTCATGGCCGGACTACGGGAACAATGAGCAGTTCTTC | CASSSWPDYGNNEQFF
once | TRBJ1-1 | NA | TRBV6-6 | TGTGCCAGCAGTTACGCCACTGACTCCACGGGAGCTTTCTTT | CASSYATDSTGAFF
NA | TRBJ2-3 | TRBD1 | TRBV3-1/TRBV3-2 | TGTGCCAGCAGCGCAAAACCGGGACAGGGTCCAGATACGCAGTATTTT | CASSAKPGQGPDTQYF
NA | TRBJ1-1 | NA | TRBV4-1 | TGCGCCAGCAGCCAAGTAGGGGTGAACACTGAAGCTTTCTTT | CASSQVGVNTEAFF
NA | TRBJ2-7 | TRBD1 | TRBV27 | TGTGCCAGCAGTTTTATCGGGACAGAATACGAGCAGTACTTC | CASSFIGTEYEQYF
NA | TRBJ1-1 | NA | TRBV5-4 | TGTGCCAGCAGCTCAAACAGGTCGCCGAACACTGAAGCTTTCTTT | CASSSNRSPNTEAFF
few | TRBJ1-3 | NA | TRBV5-1 | TGCGCCAGCAAACTAGCGGCGACCTCTGGAAACACCATATATTTT | CASKLAATSGNTIYF
NA | TRBJ2-6 | TRBD1 | TRBV4-1 | TGCGCCAGCAGGCAAGGGCCCCTGGGACAGGGGGCTACTGGGGCCAACGTCCTGACTTTC | CASRQGPLGQGATGANVLTF
NA | TRBJ2-7 | TRBD2 | TRBV9 | TGTGCCAGCAGCGGGCGGGAGGGCGAGCAGTACTTC | CASSGREGEQYF
NA | TRBJ1-1 | NA | TRBV6-6 | TGTGCCAGCACCTTCCCAGGTGACACTGAAGCTTTCTTT | CASTFPGDTEAFF
few | TRBJ2-7 | TRBD2 | TRBV11-2 | TGTGCCAGCAGCACCCTTAGCGGGAGGGCCGACGAGCAGTACTTC | CASSTLSGRADEQYF
NA | TRBJ2-2 | TRBD1 | TRBV2 | TGTGCCAGCAACTCTGTACCGGGACAGGGGTTTACCGGGGAGCTGTTTTTT | CASNSVPGQGFTGELFF
NA | TRBJ2-7 | TRBD2 | TRBV24-1 | TGTGCCACCAGTGATTTGCTTAGCGGGAGGTTCTCCTACGAGCAGTACTTC | CATSDLLSGRFSYEQYF